One sample yielded the 3 T cell receptor beta chains listed below, sequenced in a study of blood T cell repertoires in COVID-19. Method: immunoSEQ multiplex PCR; TCRdb's copy keeps in-frame clones and lacks some. Seen here are some 230,000 clones, under 90% observed once, and the top ten hold roughly 5%. Sequencing was done on a sample of peripheral blood. The receptor set was obtained from a woman in her sixties who had recovered from COVID-19.

The V and J genes are TRBV11-2 and TRBJ1-2; D gene uncertain. V lost 5 bases and J 2 bases, leaving 15 bases between the germline ends. This CDR3 has 15 amino acids. Germline assignment: CDR1 SGHAT and CDR2 FQNNGV. CDR3 coding DNA: TGTGCCAGCAGCGCCATTGGGCTGATGAACTATGGCTACACCTTC. Its protein is CASSAIGLMNYGYTF.

The V and J genes are TRBV15 and TRBJ1-5, with TRBD1 identical over 7 bases. CDR3 size: 13 residues. The V segment lost 4 bases and the J segment 4 bases; nucleotides outside the gene matches: 1. Germline assignment: CDR1 LNHNV and CDR2 YYDKDF (reference sequence). The CDR3 loop is CATSTDRNQPQHF. The CDR3 DNA reads TGTGCCACCAGCACGGACAGGAATCAGCCCCAGCATTTT.

This chain links TRBV7-3 with TRBJ2-3, with 8 bases that match TRBD1. CDR1 is SGHTA and CDR2 is FQGTGA in the germline V gene. The CDR3 runs 16 residues. The junction had 5 bases not matched to a gene; V was cut back by 1 base and J by 2 bases. The CDR3 region has the DNA TGTGCCAGCAGCTTAATTGGGACAGGACTCACAGATACGCAGTATTTT. This codes for CASSLIGTGLTDTQYF.